These 13 T cell receptor beta chains share one sample of origin, sequenced in a study of CD8+ T cells in alopecia areata. RNA, once extracted, was reverse transcribed into cDNA for use as the sequencing template. TCRdb's copy holds only in-frame clones and misses some; the assay was immunoSEQ multiplex PCR. The sample lists fewer than 110,000 clones, less than 70% occurring once. Sequencing used CD4+ T cells sorted from blood. The receptors derive from a human donor in good health.

This clone appeared a single time. The chain carries TRBV29-1 and TRBJ1-2, with 7 bases fitting TRBD1. J was trimmed by 0 bases and V by 7 bases; bases with no gene match: 2. The length of the CDR3 is 12 residues. CDR1 is SQVTM, CDR2 ANQGSEA, per germline. DNA for the CDR3: TGCAGCGGGGGGACAGCTAACTATGGCTACACCTTC. Its protein product is CSGGTANYGYTF.

The chain couples TRBV29-1 to TRBJ2-4; D might be TRBD1 (7 bases). This CDR3 spans 13 amino acids. V lost 7 bases to trimming and J lost 0 bases, with 10 bases between them. CDR1 and CDR2 from the germline V gene are SQVTM and ANQGSEA. The CDR3 is CSAGGLAKNIQYF. CDR3 DNA: TGCAGCGCAGGGGGACTAGCCAAAAACATTCAGTACTTC. The entire variable domain, with the rest obtained from reference TRBV29-1 and TRBJ2-4, is as follows: SAVISQKPSRDICQRGTSLTIQCQVDSQVTMMFWYRQQPGQSLTLIATANQGSEATYESGFVIDKFPISRPNLTFSTLTVSNMSPEDSSIYLCSAGGLAKNIQYFGAGTRLSVL.

J is TRBJ1-2 and V is TRBV29-1; 7 bases agree with TRBD1. CDR1 and CDR2 (germline): SQVTM, ANQGSEA. CDR3 length: 15 amino acids. The V segment lost 6 bases and the J segment 2 bases; nucleotides outside the gene matches: 12. CDR3 sequence (DNA): TGCAGCGTCGGATCTCGACAGGGCCCCAACTATGGCTACACCTTC. Translating it yields CSVGSRQGPNYGYTF.

V is TRBV14 and J is TRBJ1-2; D gene uncertain. V lost 0 bases, J lost 4 bases, and 9 bases lay in between. CDR3 length: 14 residues. Germline CDR1 and CDR2: SGHDN and FVKESK. CDR3 sequence reads: CASSQDGRTYGYTF. Written as DNA, the CDR3 is TGTGCCAGCAGCCAAGATGGTCGAACCTATGGCTACACCTTC.

This clone was observed many times. The chain joins TRBV2 to TRBJ1-4; 9 bases align to TRBD1. Germline V gene data show CDR1 as SNHLY and CDR2 as FYNNEI. J was trimmed by 5 bases and V by 6 bases; bases with no gene match: 4. There are 14 residues in the CDR3. DNA for the CDR3: TGTGCCAGCAGATGGACAGGGGAAAATGAAAAACTGTTTTTT. Protein: CASRWTGENEKLFF.

Sample share makes this clone medium-sized (0.01 to 0.1%). V usage is TRBV25-1 and J usage is TRBJ2-2; 8 nucleotides match TRBD1. This CDR3 contains 14 residues. V lost 5 bases and J lost 7; bases outside the gene matches: 6. Germline V CDR1 and CDR2: MGHDK, SYGVNS. The CDR3 sequence is CASSSAGGSGELFF. The CDR3 region has the DNA TGTGCCAGCAGTTCAGCAGGGGGCAGCGGGGAGCTGTTTTTT.

This chain uses TRBV29-1 with TRBJ2-5, with TRBD2 matching over 11 bases. This CDR3 is 15 amino acids long. Germline loops: CDR1 SQVTM, CDR2 ANQGSEA. V shed 7 bases, J shed 0 bases, and the junction held 7 bases outside the gene matches. For the CDR3, the DNA is TGCAGCGAGTCCAGACTAGCGGGGTACCAAGAGACCCAGTACTTC. This encodes CSESRLAGYQETQYF.

The DNA of the CDR3 is TGCAGCGTTGAGGAGCCCAAGGAGACCCAGTACTTC. It is translated as CSVEEPKETQYF. The V and J genes are TRBV29-1 and TRBJ2-5; unclear D gene. Germline lookup yields CDR1 SQVTM and CDR2 ANQGSEA. This CDR3 region has 12 residues. V was trimmed by 3 bases and J by 5 bases, leaving 10 bases between them.

This chain joins TRBV5-1 and TRBJ1-2; weak D call: TRBD1 (5 bases). This CDR3 comprises 15 residues. V was pared by 6 bases and J by 7 bases, with 22 bases between. Germline values: CDR1 SGHRS, CDR2 YFSETQ. The CDR3 reads CASKASPGRTVGYTF. The CDR3 DNA sequence: TGCGCCAGCAAGGCCTCCCCAGGGCGGACTGTTGGCTACACCTTC.

The rearrangement links TRBV29-1 to TRBJ2-5; 9 nucleotides agree with TRBD1. This CDR3 is 14 amino acids long. V lost 5 bases to trimming and J lost 3 bases; unmatched junction nucleotides: 7. Germline V gives CDR1 SQVTM, CDR2 ANQGSEA. The CDR3 coding sequence is TGCAGCGTTATCCCGGGACAGGGTGAAGAGACCCAGTACTTC. This sequence encodes CSVIPGQGEETQYF.

The chain joins TRBV5-1 to TRBJ2-3; D is possibly TRBD1 (6 bases). The V gene lost 0 bases and the J gene lost 5 bases, with 10 bases spanning the gap. The V gene's germline CDR1 is SGHRS and CDR2 YFSETQ. The CDR3 is 14 residues long. The chain's CDR3 is CASSLGQVGDTQYF. The CDR3 DNA sequence: TGCGCCAGCAGCTTGGGACAGGTCGGAGATACGCAGTATTTT. Filled out from reference TRBV5-1 and TRBJ2-3, the complete variable domain reads KAGVTQTPRYLIKTRGQQVTLSCSPISGHRSVSWYQQTPGQGLQFLFEYFSETQRNKGNFPGRFSGRQFSNSRSEMNVSTLELGDSALYLCASSLGQVGDTQYFGPGTRLTVL.

V is TRBV9 and J is TRBJ2-3; 9 bases align to TRBD2. The CDR3 covers 16 residues. CDR1 SGDLS and CDR2 YYNGEE come from the germline V gene. V lost 4 bases, J lost 6 bases, and 12 bases stayed unmatched. CDR3 sequence (DNA): TGTGCCAGCAGCCGTAGCTCCCAGCGGGGGGAGGATACGCAGTATTTT. Its translation: CASSRSSQRGEDTQYF.

The chain links TRBV28 to TRBJ2-3; tentatively, D is TRBD1 or TRBD2 (6 bases each). Trimming stripped 3 bases from V and 5 bases from J, with 12 bases between. CDR3 size: 14 residues. Germline V lookup: CDR1 MDHEN, CDR2 SYDVKM. CDR3 residues: CASSFWGRGDTQYF. The CDR3 bases are TGTGCCAGCAGTTTCTGGGGGCGGGGAGATACGCAGTATTTT.